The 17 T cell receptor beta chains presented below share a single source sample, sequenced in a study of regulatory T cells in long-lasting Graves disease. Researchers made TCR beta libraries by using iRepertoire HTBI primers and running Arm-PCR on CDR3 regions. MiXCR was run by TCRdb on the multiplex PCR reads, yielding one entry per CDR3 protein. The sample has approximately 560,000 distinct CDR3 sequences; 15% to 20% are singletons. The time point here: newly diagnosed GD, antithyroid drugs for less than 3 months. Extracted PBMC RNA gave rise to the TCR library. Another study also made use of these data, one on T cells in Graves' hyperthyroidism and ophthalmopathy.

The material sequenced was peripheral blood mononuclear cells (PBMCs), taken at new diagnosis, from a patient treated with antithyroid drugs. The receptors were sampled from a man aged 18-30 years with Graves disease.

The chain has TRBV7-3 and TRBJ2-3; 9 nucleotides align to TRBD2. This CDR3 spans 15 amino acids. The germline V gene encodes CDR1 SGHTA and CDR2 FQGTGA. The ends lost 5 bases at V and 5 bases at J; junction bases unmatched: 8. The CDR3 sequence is CASSRLAGVGDTQYF. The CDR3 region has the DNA TGTGCCAGCAGCCGCTTAGCGGGAGTGGGAGATACGCAGTATTTT.

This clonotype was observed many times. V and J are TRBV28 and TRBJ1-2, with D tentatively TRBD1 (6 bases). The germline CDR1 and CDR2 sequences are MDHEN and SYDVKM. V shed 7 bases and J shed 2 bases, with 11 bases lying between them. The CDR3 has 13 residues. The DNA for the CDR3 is TGTGCCAGCATTTCAGGACAGAACTATGGCTACACCTTC. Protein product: CASISGQNYGYTF.

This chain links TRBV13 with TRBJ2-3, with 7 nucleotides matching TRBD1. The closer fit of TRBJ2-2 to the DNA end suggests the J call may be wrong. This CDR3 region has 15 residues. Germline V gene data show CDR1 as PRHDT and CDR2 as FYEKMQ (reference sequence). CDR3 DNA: TGTGCCAGCAGCACACAGGGGCGAATCACCGGGGAGCTGTTTTTT. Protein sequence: CASSTQGRITGELFF.

The DNA of the CDR3 is TGTGCCACCAGCAGTGGTTCCGGGAATGAAAAACTGTTTTTT. Translating gives CATSSGSGNEKLFF. The chain couples TRBV15 to TRBJ1-4; D is unclear. Deletions cut 3 bases from V and 5 bases from J, with 10 bases between. Germline V lookup: CDR1 LNHNV, CDR2 YYDKDF (reference sequence). This CDR3 has 14 residues. Full variable domain (outside the CDR3, taken from reference TRBV15 and TRBJ1-4): DAMVIQNPRYQVTQFGKPVTLSCSQTLNHNVMYWYQQKSSQAPKLLFHYYDKDFNNEADTPDNFQSRRPNTSFCFLDIRSPGLGDTAMYLCATSSGSGNEKLFFGSGTQLSVL.

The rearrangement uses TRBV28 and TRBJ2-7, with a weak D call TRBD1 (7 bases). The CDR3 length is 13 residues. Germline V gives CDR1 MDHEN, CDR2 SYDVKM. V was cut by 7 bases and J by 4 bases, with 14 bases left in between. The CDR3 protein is CASMGQGGYEQYF. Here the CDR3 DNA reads TGTGCCAGCATGGGGCAGGGGGGATACGAGCAGTACTTC.

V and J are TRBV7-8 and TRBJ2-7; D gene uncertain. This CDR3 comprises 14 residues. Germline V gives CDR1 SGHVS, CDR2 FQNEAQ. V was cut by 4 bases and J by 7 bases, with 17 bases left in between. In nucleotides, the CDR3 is TGTGCCAGCAGCTCAATGCGGTCCTCAGAGGAGCAGTACTTC. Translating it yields CASSSMRSSEEQYF.

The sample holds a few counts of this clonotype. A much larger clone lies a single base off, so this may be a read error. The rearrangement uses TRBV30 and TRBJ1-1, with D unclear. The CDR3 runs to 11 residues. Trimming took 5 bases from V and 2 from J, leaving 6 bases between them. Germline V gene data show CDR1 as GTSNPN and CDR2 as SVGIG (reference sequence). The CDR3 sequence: CAWGINTEAFF. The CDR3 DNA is TGTGCCTGGGGCATAAACACTGAAGCTTTCTTT.

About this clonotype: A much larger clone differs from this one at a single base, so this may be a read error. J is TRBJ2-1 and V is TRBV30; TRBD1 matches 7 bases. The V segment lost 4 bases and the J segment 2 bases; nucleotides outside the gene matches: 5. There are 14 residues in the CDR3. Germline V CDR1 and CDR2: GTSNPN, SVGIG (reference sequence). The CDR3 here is CAWTPGQTYNEQFF. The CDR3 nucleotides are TGTGCCTGGACGCCGGGACAGACCTACAATGAGCAGTTCTTC.

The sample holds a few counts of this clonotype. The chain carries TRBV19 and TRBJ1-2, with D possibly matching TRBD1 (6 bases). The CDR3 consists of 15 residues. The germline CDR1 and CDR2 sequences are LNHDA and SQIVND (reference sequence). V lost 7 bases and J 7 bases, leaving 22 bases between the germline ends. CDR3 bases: TGTGCCAGTATGATCGGGAGAGGGGGTTCTCCTGGCTACACCTTC. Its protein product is CASMIGRGGSPGYTF.

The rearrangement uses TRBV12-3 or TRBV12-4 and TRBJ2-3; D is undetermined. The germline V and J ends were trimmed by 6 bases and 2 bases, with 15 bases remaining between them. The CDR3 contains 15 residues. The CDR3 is CASSLRRGHTDTQYF. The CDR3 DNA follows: TGTGCCAGCAGCCTCCGCCGAGGTCACACAGATACGCAGTATTTT.

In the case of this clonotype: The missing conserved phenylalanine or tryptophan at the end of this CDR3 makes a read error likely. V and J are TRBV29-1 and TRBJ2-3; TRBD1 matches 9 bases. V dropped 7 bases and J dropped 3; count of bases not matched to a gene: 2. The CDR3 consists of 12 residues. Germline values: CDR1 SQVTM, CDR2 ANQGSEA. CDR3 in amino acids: CSAGQGTDTQYL. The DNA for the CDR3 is TGCAGCGCGGGACAGGGAACAGATACGCAGTATCTT.

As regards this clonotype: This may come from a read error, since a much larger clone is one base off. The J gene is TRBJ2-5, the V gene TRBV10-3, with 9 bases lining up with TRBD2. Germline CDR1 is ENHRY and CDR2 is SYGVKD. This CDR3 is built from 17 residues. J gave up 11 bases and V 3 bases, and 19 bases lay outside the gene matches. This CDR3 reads CAISELRAGGRNNEQYF. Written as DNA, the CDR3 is TGTGCCATCAGTGAATTGAGAGCGGGAGGTCGAAACAATGAGCAGTACTTC.

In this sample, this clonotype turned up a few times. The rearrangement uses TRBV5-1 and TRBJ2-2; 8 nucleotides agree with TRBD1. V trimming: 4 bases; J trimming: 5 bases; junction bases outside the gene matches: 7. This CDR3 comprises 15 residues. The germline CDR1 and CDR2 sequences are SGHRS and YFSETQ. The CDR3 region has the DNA TGCGCCAGCAGCGATCCCCAGGGGGCGACCGGGGAGCTGTTTTTT. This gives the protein CASSDPQGATGELFF.

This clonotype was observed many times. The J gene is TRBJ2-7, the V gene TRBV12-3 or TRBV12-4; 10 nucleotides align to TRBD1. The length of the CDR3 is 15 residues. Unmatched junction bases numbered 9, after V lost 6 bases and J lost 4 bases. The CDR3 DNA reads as TGTGCCAGCAGGGGGAGAGACAGGGGGCGGTACGAGCAGTACTTC. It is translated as CASRGRDRGRYEQYF.

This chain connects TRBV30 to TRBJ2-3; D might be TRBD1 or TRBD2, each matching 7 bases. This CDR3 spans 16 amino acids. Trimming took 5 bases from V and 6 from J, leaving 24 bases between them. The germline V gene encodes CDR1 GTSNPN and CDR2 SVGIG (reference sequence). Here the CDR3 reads CAWAQGEAGFGDTQYF. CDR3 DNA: TGTGCCTGGGCTCAGGGGGAAGCGGGGTTTGGCGATACGCAGTATTTT.

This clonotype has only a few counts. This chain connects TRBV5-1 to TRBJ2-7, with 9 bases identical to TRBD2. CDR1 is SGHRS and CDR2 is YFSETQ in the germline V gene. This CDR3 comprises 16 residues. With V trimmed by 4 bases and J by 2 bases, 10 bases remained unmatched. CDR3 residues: CASSRKAGGETYEQYF. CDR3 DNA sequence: TGCGCCAGCAGCAGAAAAGCGGGAGGCGAAACCTACGAGCAGTACTTC.

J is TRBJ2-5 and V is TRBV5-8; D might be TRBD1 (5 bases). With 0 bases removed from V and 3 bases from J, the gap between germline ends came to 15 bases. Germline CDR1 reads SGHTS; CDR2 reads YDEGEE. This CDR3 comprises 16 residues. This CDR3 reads CASSLGMEQAEETQYF. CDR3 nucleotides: TGTGCCAGCAGCTTGGGGATGGAACAGGCAGAAGAGACCCAGTACTTC.